This T cell receptor beta chain derives from a study of CD8+ T cells in alopecia areata (dated by TCRdb to 2016 to 2019). General notes on the study: The study used high-throughput TCRbeta sequencing to examine T cell clonal expansion in alopecia areata, in both the C3H/HeJ mouse model and human patients. In humans, TCRbeta sequencing was performed on scalp tissue and on sorted CD4+ and CD8+ peripheral blood T cells from healthy controls and from patients with patchy or totalis/universalis alopecia areata. Clonality in the scalp was compared among normal scalp (n=4), patchy alopecia areata scalp (n=8), and alopecia totalis/universalis scalp (n=8). RNA was obtained with the PAXgene miRNA kit for fixed scalp, the miRNeasy kit for PBMCs, and the RNeasy kit for mouse skin. immunoSEQ multiplex PCR using 35 Vbeta forward primers and 13 Jbeta reverse primers was used to amplify TCRbeta CDR3 regions. General findings and caveats noted by the study authors: Compared with normal scalp, lesional scalp, particularly in alopecia totalis/universalis, had higher clonality and more expanded CD8+ clones, which suggests antigenic drive. TCR sequences shared between patients were less clear than in mice, possibly partly because of HLA diversity in the patient population. Unlike mouse skin, where gammadelta T cells dominate, normal human skin contains resident alphabeta T cells that get sequenced too, which complicates analysis of the scalp TCR repertoire.

V sheds 0 bases and J sheds 9 bases, leaving 12 bases between their ends. CDR1 LNHNV and CDR2 YYDKDF are derived from the germline V gene (reference sequence). Including the terminal cysteine and phenylalanine, the CDR3 comprises 14 residues. Only the CDR3 region is kept as DNA, spanning 42 bases read in frame from base 1. Library construction relied on the immunoSEQ multiplex PCR assay. For TCR sequencing, RNA was extracted from every sample and reverse transcribed into cDNA to serve as template. First-strand cDNA was synthesized using SuperScript III with a 2:1 mix of oligo-dT and random hexamers. A synthetic immune receptor repertoire was used to gauge amplification bias, and whatever bias remained was removed computationally. The study's processing was this. Raw reads were preprocessed for error removal, and CDR3 was defined according to IMGT conventions as running from the conserved cysteine to phenylalanine. Clonality was computed as 1 minus the Shannon entropy, with the entropy normalized by log2 of the number of productive unique TCRs. Whether each scalp clone was CD4 or CD8 was inferred by checking scalp TCRbeta sequences against the CD4 and CD8 repertoires from sorted blood. TCRdb limited this immuneACCESS table to in-frame rearrangements with V and J called. A share of clones is missing; checked studies link under half to unresolved V genes, and the rest is unexplained. Clone size and V and J calls were adopted from that table, with D and trimming inferred from the DNA. The sample includes about 140,000 clones, with 50% to 65% observed a single time. More than 4.5% of the sample is in the top ten clones.

PBMCs were isolated by density centrifugation and stained for CD3, CD4 and CD8, after which CD4+ and CD8+ T cells were sorted on a FACSAria. Scalp biopsies and blood samples were obtained from unaffected controls. As to this clone: The antigen it recognizes is unknown. Per-base quality was not reported, and no clone a single base away is much larger than it.

Material: CD4+ T cells sorted from blood. The sequence joins TRBV15 to TRBJ2-1, with the identity of the D gene unclear. The clonotype was recovered from a human donor in good health. The DNA sequence reads TGTGCCACCAGCAGAGAAAAGCGTCCGGTTGAGCAGTTCTTC. This translates into CATSREKRPVEQFF.